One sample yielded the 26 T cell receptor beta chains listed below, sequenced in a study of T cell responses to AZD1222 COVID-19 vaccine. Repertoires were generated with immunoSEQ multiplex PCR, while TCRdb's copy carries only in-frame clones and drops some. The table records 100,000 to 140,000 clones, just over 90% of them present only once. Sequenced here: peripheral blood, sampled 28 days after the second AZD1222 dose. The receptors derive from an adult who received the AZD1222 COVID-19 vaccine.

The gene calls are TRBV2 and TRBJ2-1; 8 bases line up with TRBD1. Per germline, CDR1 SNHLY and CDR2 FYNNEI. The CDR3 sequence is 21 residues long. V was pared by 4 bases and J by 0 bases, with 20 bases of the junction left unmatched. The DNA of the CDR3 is TGTGCCAGCAGTGGAATGGACAGGGCCAACGCATACTATAGCTCCTACAATGAGCAGTTCTTC. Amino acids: CASSGMDRANAYYSSYNEQFF.

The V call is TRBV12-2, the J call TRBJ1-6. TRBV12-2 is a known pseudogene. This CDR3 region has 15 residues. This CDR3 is CASRLDRDQNSPLHF. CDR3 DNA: TGTGCAAGTCGCTTAGATCGGGATCAAAATTCACCCCTCCACTTT.

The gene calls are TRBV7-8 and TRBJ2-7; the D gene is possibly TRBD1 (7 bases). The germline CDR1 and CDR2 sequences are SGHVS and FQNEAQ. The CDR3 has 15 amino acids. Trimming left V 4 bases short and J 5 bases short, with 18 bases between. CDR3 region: CASSWQGGPGDEQYF. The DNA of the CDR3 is TGTGCCAGCAGCTGGCAGGGGGGCCCCGGGGACGAGCAGTACTTC.

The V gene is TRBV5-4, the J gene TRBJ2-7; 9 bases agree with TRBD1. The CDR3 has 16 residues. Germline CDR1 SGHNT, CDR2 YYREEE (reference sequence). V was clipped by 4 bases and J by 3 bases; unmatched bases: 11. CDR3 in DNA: TGTGCCAGCAGCATGAGAGGAGGACAGGGGCTCTACGAGCAGTACTTC. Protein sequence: CASSMRGGQGLYEQYF.

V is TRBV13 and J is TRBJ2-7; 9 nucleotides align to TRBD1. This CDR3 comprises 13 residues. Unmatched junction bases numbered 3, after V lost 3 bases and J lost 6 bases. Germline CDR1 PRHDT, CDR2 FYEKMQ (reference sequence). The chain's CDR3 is CASSLGQGSEQYF. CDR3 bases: TGTGCCAGCAGCTTGGGACAGGGCAGCGAGCAGTACTTC.

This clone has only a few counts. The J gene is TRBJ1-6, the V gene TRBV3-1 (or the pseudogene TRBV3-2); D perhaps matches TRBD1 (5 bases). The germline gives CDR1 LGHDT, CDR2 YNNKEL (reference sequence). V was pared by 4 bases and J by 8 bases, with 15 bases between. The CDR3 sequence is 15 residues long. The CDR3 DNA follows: TGTGCCAGCAGCCGCCACCGGGGCCCAGATTCACCCCTCCACTTT. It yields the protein CASSRHRGPDSPLHF.

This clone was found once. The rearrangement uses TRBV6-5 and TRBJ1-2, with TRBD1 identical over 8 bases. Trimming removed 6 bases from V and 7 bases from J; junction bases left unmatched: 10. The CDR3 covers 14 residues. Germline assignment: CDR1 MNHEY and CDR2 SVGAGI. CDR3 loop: CASRMDRDIGGYTF. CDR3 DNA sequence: TGTGCCAGCAGAATGGACAGGGATATCGGTGGCTACACCTTC.

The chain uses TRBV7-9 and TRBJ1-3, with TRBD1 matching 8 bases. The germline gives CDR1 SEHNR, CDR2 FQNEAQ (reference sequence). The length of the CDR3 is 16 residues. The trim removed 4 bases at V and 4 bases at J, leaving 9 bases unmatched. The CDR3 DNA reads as TGTGCCAGCAGCTCGTGGACAGGGCATTCCGGAAACACCATATATTTT. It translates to CASSSWTGHSGNTIYF. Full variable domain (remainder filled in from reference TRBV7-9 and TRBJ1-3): DTGVSQNPRHKITKRGQNVTFRCDPISEHNRLYWYRQTLGQGPEFLTYFQNEAQLEKSRLLSDRFSAERPKGSFSTLEIQRTEQGDSAMYLCASSSWTGHSGNTIYFGEGSWLTVV.

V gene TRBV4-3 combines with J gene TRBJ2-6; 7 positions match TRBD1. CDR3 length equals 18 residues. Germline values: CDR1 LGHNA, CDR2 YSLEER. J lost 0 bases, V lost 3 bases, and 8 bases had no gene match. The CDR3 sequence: CASSHTRDRSSGANVLTF. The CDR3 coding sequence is TGCGCCAGCAGCCACACCCGGGACAGATCCTCTGGGGCCAACGTCCTGACTTTC.

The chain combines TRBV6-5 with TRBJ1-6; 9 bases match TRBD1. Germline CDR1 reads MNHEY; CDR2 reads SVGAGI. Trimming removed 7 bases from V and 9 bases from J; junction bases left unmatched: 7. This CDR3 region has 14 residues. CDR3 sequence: CASNLRQGGSPLHF. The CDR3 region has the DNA TGTGCCAGCAACCTTCGACAGGGGGGTTCACCCCTCCACTTT.

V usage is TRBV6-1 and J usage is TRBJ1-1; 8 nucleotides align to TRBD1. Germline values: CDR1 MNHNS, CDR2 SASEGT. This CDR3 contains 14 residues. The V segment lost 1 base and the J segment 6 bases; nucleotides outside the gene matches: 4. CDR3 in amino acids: CASSEGTGRAEAFF. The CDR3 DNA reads TGTGCCAGCAGTGAAGGGACAGGGAGGGCTGAAGCTTTCTTT.

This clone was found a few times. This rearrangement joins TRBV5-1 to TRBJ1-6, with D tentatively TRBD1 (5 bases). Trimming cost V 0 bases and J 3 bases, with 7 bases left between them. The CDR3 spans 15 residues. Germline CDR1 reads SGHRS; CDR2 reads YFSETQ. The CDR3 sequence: CASSLDTGYNSPLHF. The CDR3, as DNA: TGCGCCAGCAGCTTGGATACAGGCTATAATTCACCCCTCCACTTT. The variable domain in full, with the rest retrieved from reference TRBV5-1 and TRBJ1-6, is KAGVTQTPRYLIKTRGQQVTLSCSPISGHRSVSWYQQTPGQGLQFLFEYFSETQRNKGNFPGRFSGRQFSNSRSEMNVSTLELGDSALYLCASSLDTGYNSPLHFGNGTRLTVT.

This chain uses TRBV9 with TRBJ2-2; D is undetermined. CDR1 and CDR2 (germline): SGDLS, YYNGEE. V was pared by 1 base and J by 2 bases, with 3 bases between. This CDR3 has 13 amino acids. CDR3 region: CASSVFNTGELFF. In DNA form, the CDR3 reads TGTGCCAGCAGCGTATTTAACACCGGGGAGCTGTTTTTT.

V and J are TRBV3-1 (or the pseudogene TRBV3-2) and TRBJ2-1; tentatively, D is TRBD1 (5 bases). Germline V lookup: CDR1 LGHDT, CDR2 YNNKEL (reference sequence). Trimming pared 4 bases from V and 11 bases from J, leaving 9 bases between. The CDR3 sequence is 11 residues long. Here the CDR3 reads CASSPGHQQFF. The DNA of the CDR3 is TGTGCCAGCAGCCCTGGACATCAGCAGTTCTTC.

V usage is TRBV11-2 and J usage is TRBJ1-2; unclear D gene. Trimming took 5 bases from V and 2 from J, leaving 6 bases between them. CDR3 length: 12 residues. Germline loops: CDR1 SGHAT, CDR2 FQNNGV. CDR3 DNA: TGTGCCAGCAGCCAAAACAACTATGGCTACACCTTC. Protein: CASSQNNYGYTF.

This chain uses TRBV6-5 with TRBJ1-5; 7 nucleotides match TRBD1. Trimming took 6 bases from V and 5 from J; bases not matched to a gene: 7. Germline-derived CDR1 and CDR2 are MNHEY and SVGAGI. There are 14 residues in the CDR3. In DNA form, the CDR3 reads TGTGCCAGCAGACGTACAGGGGTGGATCAGCCCCAGCATTTT. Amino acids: CASRRTGVDQPQHF.

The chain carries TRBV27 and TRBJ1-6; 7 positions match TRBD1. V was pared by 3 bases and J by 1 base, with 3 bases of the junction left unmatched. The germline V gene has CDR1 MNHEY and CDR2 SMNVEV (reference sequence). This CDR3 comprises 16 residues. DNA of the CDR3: TGTGCCAGCAGTTTCACAGGGGTTTCCTATAATTCACCCCTCCACTTT. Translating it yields CASSFTGVSYNSPLHF.

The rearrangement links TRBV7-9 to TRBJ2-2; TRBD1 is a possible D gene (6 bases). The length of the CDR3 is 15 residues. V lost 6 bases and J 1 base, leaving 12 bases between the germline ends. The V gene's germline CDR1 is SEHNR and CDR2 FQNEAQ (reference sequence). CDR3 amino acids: CASRQGQQNTGELFF. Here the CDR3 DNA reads TGTGCCAGCAGACAAGGACAGCAGAACACCGGGGAGCTGTTTTTT.

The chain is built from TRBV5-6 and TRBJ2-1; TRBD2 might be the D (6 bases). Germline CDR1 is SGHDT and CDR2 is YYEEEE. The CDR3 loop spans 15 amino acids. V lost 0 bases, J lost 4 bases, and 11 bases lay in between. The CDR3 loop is CASSLAGAGYNEQFF. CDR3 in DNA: TGTGCCAGCAGCTTGGCCGGGGCGGGATACAATGAGCAGTTCTTC.

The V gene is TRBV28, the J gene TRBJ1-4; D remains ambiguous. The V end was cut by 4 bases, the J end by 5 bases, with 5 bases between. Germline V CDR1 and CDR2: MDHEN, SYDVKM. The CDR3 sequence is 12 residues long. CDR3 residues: CASSSSNEKLFF. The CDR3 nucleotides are TGTGCCAGCAGTTCCTCGAATGAAAAACTGTTTTTT.

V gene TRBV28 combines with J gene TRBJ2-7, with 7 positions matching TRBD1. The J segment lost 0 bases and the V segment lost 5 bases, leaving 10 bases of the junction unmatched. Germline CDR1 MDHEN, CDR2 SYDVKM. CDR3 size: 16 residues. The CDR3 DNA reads TGTGCCAGCAGTCCAATCCCGGGACAGAGCTCCTACGAGCAGTACTTC. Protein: CASSPIPGQSSYEQYF.

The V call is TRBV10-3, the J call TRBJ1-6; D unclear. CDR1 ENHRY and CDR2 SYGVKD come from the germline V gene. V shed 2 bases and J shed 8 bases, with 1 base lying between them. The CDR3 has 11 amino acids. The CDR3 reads CAISEDSPLHF. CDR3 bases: TGTGCCATCAGTGAGGATTCACCCCTCCACTTT.

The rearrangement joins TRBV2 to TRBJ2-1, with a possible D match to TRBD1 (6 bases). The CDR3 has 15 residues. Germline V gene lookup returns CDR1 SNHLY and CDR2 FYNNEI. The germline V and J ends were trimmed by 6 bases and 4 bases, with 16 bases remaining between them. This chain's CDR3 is CASRPQGSPYNEQFF. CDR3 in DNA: TGTGCCAGCAGGCCCCAGGGGTCCCCATACAATGAGCAGTTCTTC.

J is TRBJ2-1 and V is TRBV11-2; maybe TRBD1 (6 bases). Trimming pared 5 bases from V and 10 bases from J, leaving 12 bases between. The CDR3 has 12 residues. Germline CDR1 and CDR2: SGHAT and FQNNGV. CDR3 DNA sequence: TGTGCCAGCAGCCCCGGGACACTCGAGCAGTTCTTC. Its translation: CASSPGTLEQFF.

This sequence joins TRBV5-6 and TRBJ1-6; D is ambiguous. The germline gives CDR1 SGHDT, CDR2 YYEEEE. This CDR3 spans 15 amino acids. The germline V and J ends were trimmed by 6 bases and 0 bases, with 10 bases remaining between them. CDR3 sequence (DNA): TGTGCCAGCACCTATTTGAGCTCCTATAATTCACCCCTCCACTTT. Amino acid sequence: CASTYLSSYNSPLHF.

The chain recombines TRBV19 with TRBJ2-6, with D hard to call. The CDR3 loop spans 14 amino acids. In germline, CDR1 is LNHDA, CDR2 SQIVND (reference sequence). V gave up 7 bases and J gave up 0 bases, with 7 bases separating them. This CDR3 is CASTRASGANVLTF. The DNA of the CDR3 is TGTGCCAGTACGAGAGCCTCTGGGGCCAACGTCCTGACTTTC.